The subject of this entry is one T cell receptor beta chain. Its antigen is undetermined. Because the CDR3's place on the DNA is in doubt, the DNA is left out and the CDR3 is given as listed by TCRdb. This entry comes from a study of cytomegalovirus exposure and HLA in healthy donors. Study findings and constraints: In a later analysis, a missense DCLRE1C variant was linked to TCR beta V- and J-gene trimming. According to a later analysis, donors in an Asian-associated ancestry cluster reportedly had fewer N-insertions than the approximately 730-donor mean.

Donors consisted of healthy bone marrow donors. The study ran its PCR with 60 Vbeta and 13 Jbeta primers. Here immunoSEQ multiplex PCR was the method, and the copy in TCRdb shows in-frame clones only, minus some. The sample consists of over 150,000 clones, roughly 70% of them appearing once. What was sequenced was PBMCs. The TCR comes from a woman aged 45-65 years in good health and CMV-seropositive.

CDR3 amino acids: CASSVAGGSEFF. The chain uses TRBV9 and TRBJ2-1; the DNA was not compared with TRBD1, the D call given in the table. From germline, CDR1 is SGDLS and CDR2 YYNGEE. Inclusive of both ends, the CDR3 amounts to 12 amino acids.